Listed here are 17 T cell receptor beta chains from one sample, sequenced in a study of cytomegalovirus exposure and HLA in healthy donors. The PCR employed 60 Vbeta primers together with 13 Jbeta primers. Some clones are missing from TCRdb's copy, which holds only in-frame ones; the method was immunoSEQ multiplex PCR. The sample records 90,000 to 110,000 clones, 73% being singletons. Material: PBMCs. The receptors were gathered from a man aged 35 to 55 in good health and CMV-seronegative.

V gene TRBV30 combines with J gene TRBJ2-7; a possible D gene is TRBD1 (5 bases). Trimming removed 0 bases at V and 6 bases at J, with 12 bases between. Germline assignment: CDR1 GTSNPN and CDR2 SVGIG (reference sequence). This CDR3 spans 13 amino acids. The CDR3 coding sequence is TGTGCCTGGAGTGTACAGGATGGGTGCGAGCAGTACTTC. It yields the protein CAWSVQDGCEQYF.

The chain is built from TRBV9 and TRBJ1-5; 8 nucleotides match TRBD1. From germline, CDR1 is SGDLS and CDR2 YYNGEE. The CDR3 totals 17 residues. V was clipped by 3 bases and J by 1 base; unmatched bases: 9. CDR3 in DNA: TGTGCCAGCAGCGCAGGACAGGGAAGAGGGAGCAATCAGCCCCAGCATTTT. The encoded protein is CASSAGQGRGSNQPQHF.

The chain joins TRBV19 to TRBJ1-4; 10 nucleotides agree with TRBD1. Trimming at V came to 7 bases and at J to 8 bases, leaving 13 bases not matched to a gene. Germline CDR1 is LNHDA and CDR2 is SQIVND (reference sequence). The CDR3 totals 16 residues. DNA of the CDR3: TGTGCCAGTAAGGAACCGTCGGACAGGGGGAAGGAAAAACTGTTTTTT. This codes for CASKEPSDRGKEKLFF.

The chain combines TRBV6-1 with TRBJ2-3; D possibly corresponds to TRBD1 (5 bases). Trimming removed 1 base at V and 2 bases at J, with 10 bases between. This CDR3 spans 15 amino acids. Germline values: CDR1 MNHNS, CDR2 SASEGT. The DNA of the CDR3 is TGTGCCAGCAGTGAAGAGACAGTGAACACAGATACGCAGTATTTT. Its protein product is CASSEETVNTDTQYF.

This chain links TRBV27 with TRBJ2-7, with 9 bases matching TRBD2. The junction had 12 bases not matched to a gene; V was cut back by 0 bases and J by 0 bases. Germline CDR1 MNHEY, CDR2 SMNVEV (reference sequence). The CDR3 length is 19 residues. CDR3 in amino acids: CASSLSAPAGGTSSYEQYF. The CDR3 region has the DNA TGTGCCAGCAGTTTATCCGCTCCGGCGGGGGGGACTTCCTCCTACGAGCAGTACTTC.

V gene TRBV7-2 combines with J gene TRBJ2-3, with 7 bases aligning to TRBD1. Germline assignment: CDR1 SGHTA and CDR2 FQGNSA. The length of the CDR3 is 14 residues. The V segment lost 6 bases and the J segment 0 bases; nucleotides outside the gene matches: 3. The CDR3 region is CASRPTGSTDTQYF. Here the CDR3 DNA reads TGTGCCAGCAGGCCGACAGGGAGCACAGATACGCAGTATTTT.

The J gene is TRBJ2-3, the V gene TRBV7-6; TRBD1 matches at 10 bases. V was clipped by 5 bases and J by 5 bases; unmatched bases: 7. The CDR3 has 15 residues. The germline gives CDR1 SGHVS, CDR2 FNYEAQ. CDR3 region: CASSRDRGRGDTQYF. The CDR3 DNA sequence: TGTGCCAGCAGCCGAGACAGGGGGCGAGGAGATACGCAGTATTTT.

Concerning this clone itself: An end of the junction does not agree with germline; a read error may underlie this. The chain recombines TRBV7-9 with TRBJ2-2; 8 nucleotides align to TRBD2. Germline loops: CDR1 SEHNR, CDR2 FQNEAQ (reference sequence). The CDR3 sequence is 15 residues long. The CDR3 bases are TGTTCCAGCAGCTTAGTAGCGGGGCGCACCGGGGAGCTGTTTTTT. It translates to CSSSLVAGRTGELFF.

The CDR3 DNA is TGTGCCAGCAGCTTGGGACTAGCGGGGGCGAAACGCTCCTACGAGCAGTACTTC. It is translated as CASSLGLAGAKRSYEQYF. V gene TRBV13 combines with J gene TRBJ2-7, with 14 nucleotides matching TRBD2. There are 18 residues in the CDR3. V trimming: 3 bases; J trimming: 0 bases; junction bases outside the gene matches: 7. The germline gives CDR1 PRHDT, CDR2 FYEKMQ (reference sequence).

With respect to this clone: Other DNA sequences in the sample encode the same CDR3. V is TRBV4-2 and J is TRBJ2-5; 8 positions agree with TRBD2. The germline gives CDR1 LGHNA, CDR2 YNFKEQ. V dropped 1 base and J dropped 5; count of bases not matched to a gene: 6. The CDR3 has 15 residues. CDR3 sequence: CASSQVAGGGETQYF. The DNA of the CDR3 is TGTGCCAGCAGCCAAGTCGCGGGGGGAGGGGAGACCCAGTACTTC.

The chain has TRBV6-6 and TRBJ2-2, with D perhaps matching TRBD2 (5 bases). Germline values: CDR1 MNHNY, CDR2 SVGAGI (reference sequence). V was shortened by 10 bases and J by 0 bases, with 12 bases between the two germline ends. There are 14 residues in the CDR3. Written as DNA, the CDR3 is TGTGCCACCGAGCGGCGTGCGAACACCGGGGAGCTGTTTTTT. The encoded protein is CATERRANTGELFF.

V and J are TRBV19 and TRBJ1-2, with a tentative D call TRBD1 (6 bases). CDR3 length: 14 residues. With 4 bases removed from V and 2 bases from J, the gap between germline ends came to 11 bases. Germline V gene sequence: CDR1 LNHDA, CDR2 SQIVND (reference sequence). CDR3 DNA: TGTGCCAGTAGTACTCTCCAGGGGAACTATGGCTACACCTTC. It encodes CASSTLQGNYGYTF.

V gene TRBV2 combines with J gene TRBJ2-5, with unresolved D. Germline loops: CDR1 SNHLY, CDR2 FYNNEI. This CDR3 contains 11 residues. V lost 6 bases to trimming and J lost 5 bases, with 7 bases between them. The CDR3 here is CASSPFETQYF. The DNA of the CDR3 is TGTGCCAGCAGCCCCTTCGAGACCCAGTACTTC.

This rearrangement joins TRBV28 to TRBJ2-7; D is undetermined. The CDR3 totals 12 residues. CDR1 and CDR2 from the germline V gene are MDHEN and SYDVKM. Between the trimmed V and J ends, which lost 1 base and 6 bases, there was a span of 7 bases. The CDR3 protein is CASSLLLLEQYF. For the CDR3, the DNA is TGTGCCAGCAGTTTATTACTCCTCGAGCAGTACTTC.

The rearrangement uses TRBV27 and TRBJ2-1; 9 bases are shared with TRBD1. The germline V gene has CDR1 MNHEY and CDR2 SMNVEV (reference sequence). This CDR3 is 16 amino acids long. V was pared by 5 bases and J by 7 bases, with 12 bases of the junction left unmatched. The CDR3 region has the DNA TGTGCCAGCAGTCCTCACTCGGGACAGGGAGGGAATGAGCAGTTCTTC. It encodes CASSPHSGQGGNEQFF.

The chain couples TRBV19 to TRBJ2-3; 7 bases map to TRBD2. The germline V gene encodes CDR1 LNHDA and CDR2 SQIVND (reference sequence). The junction had 8 bases not matched to a gene; V was cut back by 2 bases and J by 3 bases. The CDR3 covers 16 residues. The CDR3 is CASSISATSFTDTQYF. In DNA, the CDR3 is TGTGCCAGTAGTATATCGGCGACTAGCTTTACAGATACGCAGTATTTT.

This sequence joins TRBV7-6 and TRBJ2-7; tentative D call: TRBD2 (5 bases). The germline V gene has CDR1 SGHVS and CDR2 FNYEAQ. V lost 5 bases and J lost 3, with 17 bases in between. The CDR3 extends over 15 amino acids. The CDR3 nucleotides are TGTGCCAGCAGCCCGAGCGGCGAGGGCAGCTACGAGCAGTACTTC. It encodes CASSPSGEGSYEQYF. Full variable domain (remainder filled in from reference TRBV7-6 and TRBJ2-7): GAGVSQSPRYKVTKRGQDVALRCDPISGHVSLYWYRQALGQGPEFLTYFNYEAQQDKSGLPNDRFSAERPEGSISTLTIQRTEQRDSAMYRCASSPSGEGSYEQYFGPGTRLTVT.